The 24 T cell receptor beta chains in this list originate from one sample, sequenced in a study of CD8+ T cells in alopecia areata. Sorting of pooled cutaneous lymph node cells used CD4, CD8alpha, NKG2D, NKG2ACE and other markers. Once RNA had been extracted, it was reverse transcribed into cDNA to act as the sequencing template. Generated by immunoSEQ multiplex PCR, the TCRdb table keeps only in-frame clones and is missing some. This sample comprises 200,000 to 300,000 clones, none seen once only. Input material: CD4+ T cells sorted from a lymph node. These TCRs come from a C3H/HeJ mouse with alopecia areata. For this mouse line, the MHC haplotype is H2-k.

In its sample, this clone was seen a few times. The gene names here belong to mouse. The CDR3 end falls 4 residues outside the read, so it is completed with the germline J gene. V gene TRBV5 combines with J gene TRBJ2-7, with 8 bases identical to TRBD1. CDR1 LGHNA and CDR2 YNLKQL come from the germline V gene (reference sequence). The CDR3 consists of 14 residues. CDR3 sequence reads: CASSHQGARDEQYF. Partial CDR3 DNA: TGTGCCAGCAGCCATCAGGGGGCGCGGGAT.

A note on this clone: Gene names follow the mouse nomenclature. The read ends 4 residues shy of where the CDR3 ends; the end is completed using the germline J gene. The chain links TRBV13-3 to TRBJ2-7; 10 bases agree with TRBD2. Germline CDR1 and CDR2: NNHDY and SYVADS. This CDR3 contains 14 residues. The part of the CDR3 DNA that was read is TGTGCCAGCAGTGACTGGGGGGGCCTTTAT. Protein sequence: CASSDWGGLY. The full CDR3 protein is CASSDWGGLYEQYF.

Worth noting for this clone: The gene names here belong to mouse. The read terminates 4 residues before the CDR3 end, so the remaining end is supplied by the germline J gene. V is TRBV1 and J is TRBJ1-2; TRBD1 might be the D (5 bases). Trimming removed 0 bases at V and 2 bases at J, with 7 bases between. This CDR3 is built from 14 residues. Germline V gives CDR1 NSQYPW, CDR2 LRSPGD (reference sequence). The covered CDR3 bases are TGCACCTGCAGTGCAGATGCAGGGAACTCC. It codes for CTCSADAGNS. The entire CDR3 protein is CTCSADAGNSDYTF.

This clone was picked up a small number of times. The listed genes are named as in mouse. CDR3 sequence reads: CASSAGARGTGQLYF. The covered CDR3 bases are TGTGCCAGCAGTGCTGGGGCGCGAGGCACCGGG. V gene TRBV13-3 combines with J gene TRBJ2-2, with D perhaps matching TRBD2 (6 bases). The read comes to an end 4 residues before the CDR3 does, leaving the germline J gene to fill in the end. Germline V lookup: CDR1 NNHDY, CDR2 SYVADS. V lost 3 bases, J lost 4 bases, and 13 bases lay in between. This CDR3 is built from 15 residues.

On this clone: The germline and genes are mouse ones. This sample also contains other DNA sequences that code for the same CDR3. CDR3 bases read: TGCACCTGCAGTGCAGACCAGGGCAACACA. This gives the protein CTCSADQGNT. The whole CDR3 sequence is CTCSADQGNTEVFF. The rearrangement links TRBV1 to TRBJ1-1, with D possibly matching TRBD1 (5 bases). The sequenced fragment ends 4 residues before the CDR3 boundary, so the rest is inferred from the germline J gene. The germline CDR1 and CDR2 sequences are NSQYPW and LRSPGD (reference sequence). The CDR3 is made up of 14 amino acids. V lost 0 bases, J lost 2 bases, and 7 bases lay in between.

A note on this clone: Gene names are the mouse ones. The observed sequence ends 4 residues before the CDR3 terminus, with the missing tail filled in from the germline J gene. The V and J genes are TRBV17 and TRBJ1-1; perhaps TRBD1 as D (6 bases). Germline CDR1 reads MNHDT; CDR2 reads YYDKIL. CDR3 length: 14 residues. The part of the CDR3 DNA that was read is TGTGCTAGCAGTAGAGTCTGGGGGGGCCGA. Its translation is CASSRVWGGR. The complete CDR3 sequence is CASSRVWGGREVFF.

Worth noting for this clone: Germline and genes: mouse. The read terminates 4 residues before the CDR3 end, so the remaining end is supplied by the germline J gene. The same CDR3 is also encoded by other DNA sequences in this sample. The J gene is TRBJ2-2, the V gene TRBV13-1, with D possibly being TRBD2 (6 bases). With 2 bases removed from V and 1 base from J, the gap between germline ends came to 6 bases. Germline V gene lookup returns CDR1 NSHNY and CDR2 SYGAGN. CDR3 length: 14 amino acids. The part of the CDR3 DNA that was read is TGTGCCAGCAGTGAGGGACTAAACACCGGG. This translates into CASSEGLNTG. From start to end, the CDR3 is CASSEGLNTGQLYF.

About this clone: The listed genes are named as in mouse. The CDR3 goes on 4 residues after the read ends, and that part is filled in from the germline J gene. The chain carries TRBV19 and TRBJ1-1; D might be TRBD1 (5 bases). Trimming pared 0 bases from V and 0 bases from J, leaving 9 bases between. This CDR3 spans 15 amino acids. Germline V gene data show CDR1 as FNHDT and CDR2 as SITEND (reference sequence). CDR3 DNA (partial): TGTGCCAGCAGTATAGGGGGCAATGCAAACACA. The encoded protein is CASSIGGNANT. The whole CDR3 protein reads CASSIGGNANTEVFF.

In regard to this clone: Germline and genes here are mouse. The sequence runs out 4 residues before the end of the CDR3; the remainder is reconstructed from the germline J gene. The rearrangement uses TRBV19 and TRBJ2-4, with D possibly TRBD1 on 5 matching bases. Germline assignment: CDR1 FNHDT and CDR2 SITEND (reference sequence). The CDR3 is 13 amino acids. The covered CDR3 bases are TGTGCCAGCAGTATGCAGGGTTGGAAC. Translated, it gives CASSMQGWN. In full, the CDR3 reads CASSMQGWNTLYF. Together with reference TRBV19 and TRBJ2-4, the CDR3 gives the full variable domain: GGIITQTPKFLIGQEGQKLTLKCQQNFNHDTMYWYRQDSGKGLRLIYYSITENDLQKGDLSEGYDASREKKSSFSLTVTSAQKNEMAVFLCASSMQGWNTLYFGAGTRLSVL.

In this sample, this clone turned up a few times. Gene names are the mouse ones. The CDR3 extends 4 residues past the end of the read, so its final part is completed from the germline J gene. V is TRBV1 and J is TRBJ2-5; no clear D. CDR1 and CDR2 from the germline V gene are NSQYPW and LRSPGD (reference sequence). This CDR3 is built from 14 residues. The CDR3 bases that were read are TGCACCTGCAGTGCAGGGGATGAGAAAGAC. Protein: CTCSAGDEKD. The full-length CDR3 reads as CTCSAGDEKDTQYF. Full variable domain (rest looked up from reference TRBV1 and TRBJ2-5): VTLLEQNPRWRLVPRGQAVNLRCILKNSQYPWMSWYQQDLQKQLQWLFTLRSPGDKEVKSLPGADYLATRVTDTELRLQVANMSQGRTLYCTCSAGDEKDTQYFGPGTRLLVL.

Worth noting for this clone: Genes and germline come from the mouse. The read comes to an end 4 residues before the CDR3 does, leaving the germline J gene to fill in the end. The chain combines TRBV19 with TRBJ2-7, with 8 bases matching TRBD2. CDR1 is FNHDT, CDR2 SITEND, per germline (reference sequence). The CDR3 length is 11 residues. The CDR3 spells CASWGGDEQYF. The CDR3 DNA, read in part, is TGTGCCAGCTGGGGGGGAGAT.

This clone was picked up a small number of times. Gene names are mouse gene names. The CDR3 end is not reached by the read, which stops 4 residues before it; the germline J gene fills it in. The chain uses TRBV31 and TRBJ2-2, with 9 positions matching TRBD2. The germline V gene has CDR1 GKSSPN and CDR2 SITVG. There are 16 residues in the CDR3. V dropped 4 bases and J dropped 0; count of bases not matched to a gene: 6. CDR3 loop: CAWIGGAGANTGQLYF. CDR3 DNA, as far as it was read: TGTGCCTGGATTGGGGGGGCTGGGGCAAACACCGGG.

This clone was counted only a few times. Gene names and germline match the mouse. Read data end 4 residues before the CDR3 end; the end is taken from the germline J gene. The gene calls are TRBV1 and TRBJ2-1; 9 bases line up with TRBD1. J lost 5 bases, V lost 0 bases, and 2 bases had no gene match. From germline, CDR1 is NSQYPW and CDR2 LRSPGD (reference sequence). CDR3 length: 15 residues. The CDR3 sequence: CTCSADGDRDAEQFF. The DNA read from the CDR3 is TGCACCTGCAGTGCAGATGGGGACAGGGATGCT.

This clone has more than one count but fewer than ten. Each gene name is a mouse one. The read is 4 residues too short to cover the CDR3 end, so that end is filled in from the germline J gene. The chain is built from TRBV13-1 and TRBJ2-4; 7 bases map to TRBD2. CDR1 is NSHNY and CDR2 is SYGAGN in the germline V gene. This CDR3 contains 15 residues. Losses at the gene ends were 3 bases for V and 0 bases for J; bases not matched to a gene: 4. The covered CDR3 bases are TGTGCCAGCAGTGGTCGACTGGGTAGTCAAAAC. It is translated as CASSGRLGSQN. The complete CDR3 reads CASSGRLGSQNTLYF.

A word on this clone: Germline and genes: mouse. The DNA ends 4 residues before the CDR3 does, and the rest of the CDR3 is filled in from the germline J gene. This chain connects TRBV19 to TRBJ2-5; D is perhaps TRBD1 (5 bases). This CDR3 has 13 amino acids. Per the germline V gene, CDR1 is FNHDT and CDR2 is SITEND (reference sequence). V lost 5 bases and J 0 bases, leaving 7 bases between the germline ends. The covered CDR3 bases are TGTGCCAGCAGGAAGGGGAACCAAGAC. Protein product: CASRKGNQD. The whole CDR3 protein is CASRKGNQDTQYF.

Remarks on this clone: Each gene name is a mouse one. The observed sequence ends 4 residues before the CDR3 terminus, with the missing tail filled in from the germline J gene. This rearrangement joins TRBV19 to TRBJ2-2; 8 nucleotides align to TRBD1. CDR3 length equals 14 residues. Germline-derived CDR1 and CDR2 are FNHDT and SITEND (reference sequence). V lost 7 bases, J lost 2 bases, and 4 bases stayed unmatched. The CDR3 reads CASAAGGNTGQLYF. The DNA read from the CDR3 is TGTGCCAGCGCGGCAGGGGGCAACACCGGG.

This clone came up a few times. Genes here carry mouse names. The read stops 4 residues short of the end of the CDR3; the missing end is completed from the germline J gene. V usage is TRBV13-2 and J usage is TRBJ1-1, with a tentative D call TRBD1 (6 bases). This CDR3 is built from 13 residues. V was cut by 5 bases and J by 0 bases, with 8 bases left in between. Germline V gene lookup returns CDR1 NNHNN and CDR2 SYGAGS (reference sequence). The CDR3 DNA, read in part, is TGTGCCAGCGGCTACAGGGCAAACACA. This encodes CASGYRANT. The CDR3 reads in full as CASGYRANTEVFF.

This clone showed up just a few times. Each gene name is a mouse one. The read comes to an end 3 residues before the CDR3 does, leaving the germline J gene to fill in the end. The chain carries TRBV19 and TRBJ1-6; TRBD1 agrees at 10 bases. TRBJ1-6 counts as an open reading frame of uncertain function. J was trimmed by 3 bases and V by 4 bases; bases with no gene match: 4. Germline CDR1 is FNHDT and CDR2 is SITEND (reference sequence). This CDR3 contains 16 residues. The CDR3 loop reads CASSRDRGVYNSPLYF. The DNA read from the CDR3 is TGTGCCAGCAGTCGGGACAGGGGAGTCTATAATTCGCCC.

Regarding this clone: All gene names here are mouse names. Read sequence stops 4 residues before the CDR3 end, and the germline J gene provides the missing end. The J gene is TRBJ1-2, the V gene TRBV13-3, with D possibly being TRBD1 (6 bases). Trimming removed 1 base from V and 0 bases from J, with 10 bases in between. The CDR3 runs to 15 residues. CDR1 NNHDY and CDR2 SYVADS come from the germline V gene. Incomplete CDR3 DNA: TGTGCCAGCAGTGATCCCGGACAGTCAAACTCC. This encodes CASSDPGQSNS. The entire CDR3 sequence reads CASSDPGQSNSDYTF.

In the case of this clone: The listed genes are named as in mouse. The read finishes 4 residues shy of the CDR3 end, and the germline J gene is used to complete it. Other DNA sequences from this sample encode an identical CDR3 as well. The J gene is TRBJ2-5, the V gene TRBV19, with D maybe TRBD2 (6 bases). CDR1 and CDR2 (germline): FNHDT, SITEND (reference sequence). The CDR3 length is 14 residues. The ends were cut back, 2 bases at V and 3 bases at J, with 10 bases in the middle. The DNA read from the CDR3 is TGTGCCAGCAGTATTGCTGGGGATCAAGAC. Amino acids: CASSIAGDQD. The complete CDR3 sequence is CASSIAGDQDTQYF.

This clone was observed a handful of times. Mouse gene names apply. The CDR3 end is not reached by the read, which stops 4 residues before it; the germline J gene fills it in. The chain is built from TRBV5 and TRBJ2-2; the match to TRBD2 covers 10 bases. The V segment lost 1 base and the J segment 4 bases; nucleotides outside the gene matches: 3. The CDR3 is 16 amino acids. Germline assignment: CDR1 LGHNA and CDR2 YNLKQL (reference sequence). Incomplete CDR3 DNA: TGTGCCAGCAGCCAAGTTTCTGGGGGGGCCACCGGG. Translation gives CASSQVSGGATG. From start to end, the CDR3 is CASSQVSGGATGQLYF.

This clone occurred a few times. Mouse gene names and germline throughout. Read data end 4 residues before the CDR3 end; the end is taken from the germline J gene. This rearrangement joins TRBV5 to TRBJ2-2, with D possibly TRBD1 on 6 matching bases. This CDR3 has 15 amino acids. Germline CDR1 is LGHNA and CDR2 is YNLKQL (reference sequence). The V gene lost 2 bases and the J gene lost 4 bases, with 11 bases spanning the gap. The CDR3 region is CASSQTGTGTGQLYF. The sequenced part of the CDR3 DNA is TGTGCCAGCAGCCAAACAGGGACGGGCACCGGG.

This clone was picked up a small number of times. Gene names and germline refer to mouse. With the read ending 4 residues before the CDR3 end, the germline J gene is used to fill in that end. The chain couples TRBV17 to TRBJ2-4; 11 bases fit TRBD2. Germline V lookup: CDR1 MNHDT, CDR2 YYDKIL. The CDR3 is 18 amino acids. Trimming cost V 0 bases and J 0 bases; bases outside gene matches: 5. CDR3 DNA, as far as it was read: TGTGCTAGCAGTAGAGATCGACTGGGGGGGACTAGTCAAAAC. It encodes CASSRDRLGGTSQN. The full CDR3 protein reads CASSRDRLGGTSQNTLYF.

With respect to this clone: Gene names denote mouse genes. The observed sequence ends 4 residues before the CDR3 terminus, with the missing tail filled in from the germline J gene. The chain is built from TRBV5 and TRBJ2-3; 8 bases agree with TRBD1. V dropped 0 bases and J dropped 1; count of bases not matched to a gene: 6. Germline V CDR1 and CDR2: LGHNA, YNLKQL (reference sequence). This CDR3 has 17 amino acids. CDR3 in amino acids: CASSQDRQGRGAETLYF. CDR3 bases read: TGTGCCAGCAGCCAAGATCGACAGGGGAGGGGTGCAGAA.